A single sample is the source of the 20 T cell receptor beta chains below, sequenced in a study of blood T cell repertoires in COVID-19. Method: immunoSEQ multiplex PCR; TCRdb's copy keeps in-frame clones and lacks some. The sample lists about 200,000 clones, around 86% seen once, with around 7% in the top ten. Sample: peripheral blood. The source of these receptors is a man aged 35-49 years with acute or convalescent COVID-19.

This sequence joins TRBV9 and TRBJ2-7; 9 nucleotides line up with TRBD1. Per the germline V gene, CDR1 is SGDLS and CDR2 is YYNGEE. J gave up 9 bases and V 0 bases, and 4 bases lay outside the gene matches. CDR3 length: 13 amino acids. The CDR3 protein is CASSVAGQGRQYF. CDR3 nucleotide sequence: TGTGCCAGCAGCGTAGCTGGACAGGGGCGGCAGTACTTC. The variable domain in full, with the rest retrieved from reference TRBV9 and TRBJ2-7, is DSGVTQTPKHLITATGQRVTLRCSPRSGDLSVYWYQQSLDQGLQFLIQYYNGEERAKGNILERFSAQQFPDLHSELNLSSLELGDSALYFCASSVAGQGRQYFGPGTRLTVT.

The chain joins TRBV7-2 to TRBJ1-5; 7 nucleotides align to TRBD1. The junction had 6 bases not matched to a gene; V was cut back by 4 bases and J by 6 bases. The CDR3 is 14 residues long. CDR1 and CDR2 (germline): SGHTA, FQGNSA. The CDR3 DNA sequence: TGTGCCAGCAGCTACGCCGCAGGGGGTCAGCCCCAGCATTTT. Amino acid sequence: CASSYAAGGQPQHF.

The genes are TRBV12-3 or TRBV12-4 and TRBJ2-1; possible D gene TRBD2, 6 bases. The V end was cut by 4 bases, the J end by 10 bases, with 14 bases between. The CDR3 loop spans 13 amino acids. CDR3 in DNA: TGTGCCAGCAGTTCGGGACTCACCCCCGAGCAGTTCTTC. Its protein product is CASSSGLTPEQFF.

This CDR3 is CASSLAGTGDGYTF. CDR3 DNA sequence: TGTGCCAGCAGCCTTGCCGGGACAGGGGATGGCTACACCTTC. The chain couples TRBV3-1 (or the pseudogene TRBV3-2) to TRBJ1-2; TRBD1 matches at 10 bases. V lost 4 bases and J lost 6; bases outside the gene matches: 5. Germline values: CDR1 LGHDT, CDR2 YNNKEL (reference sequence). CDR3 size: 14 residues.

The V gene is TRBV2, the J gene TRBJ2-1; 12 nucleotides agree with TRBD2. J lost 4 bases, V lost 3 bases, and 4 bases had no gene match. Germline lookup yields CDR1 SNHLY and CDR2 FYNNEI. The CDR3 totals 16 residues. The DNA of the CDR3 is TGTGCCAGCAGTGACCCTAGCGGGGGGGCGTACAATGAGCAGTTCTTC. Translation gives CASSDPSGGAYNEQFF. Variable domain in full (rest from reference TRBV2 and TRBJ2-1): EPEVTQTPSHQVTQMGQEVILRCVPISNHLYFYWYRQILGQKVEFLVSFYNNEISEKSEIFDDQFSVERPDGSNFTLKIRSTKLEDSAMYFCASSDPSGGAYNEQFFGPGTRLTVL.

This sequence joins TRBV5-1 and TRBJ2-3; tentative D call: TRBD2 (6 bases). The CDR3 consists of 15 residues. V gave up 0 bases and J gave up 0 bases, with 8 bases separating them. From germline, CDR1 is SGHRS and CDR2 YFSETQ. CDR3 DNA: TGCGCCAGCAGCTTGGCAGGGACTAGCACAGATACGCAGTATTTT. Translation: CASSLAGTSTDTQYF.

The chain has TRBV30 and TRBJ1-3; TRBD1 matches at 7 bases. The CDR3 runs 19 residues. Germline lookup yields CDR1 GTSNPN and CDR2 SVGIG (reference sequence). The J segment lost 2 bases and the V segment lost 1 base, leaving 17 bases of the junction unmatched. The CDR3 region has the DNA TGTGCCTGGAGTGCCTATGAGACAGGGTTCATTACACCTGGAAACACCATATATTTT. This sequence encodes CAWSAYETGFITPGNTIYF.

This clone was seen once. The chain carries TRBV5-1 and TRBJ2-1, with TRBD2 matching 7 bases. J gave up 2 bases and V 2 bases, and 4 bases lay outside the gene matches. Germline assignment: CDR1 SGHRS and CDR2 YFSETQ. The CDR3 sequence is 15 residues long. As DNA, the CDR3 is TGCGCCAGCAGCTTAGGGGACTACCCCTACAATGAGCAGTTCTTC. Its protein is CASSLGDYPYNEQFF.

About this clone: Other DNA sequences within the sample encode an identical CDR3. V gene TRBV7-2 combines with J gene TRBJ2-7, with D perhaps matching TRBD2 (5 bases). Trimming took off 1 base at V and 2 bases at J, with 9 bases between the two ends. Looked up from germline, CDR1 is SGHTA and CDR2 is FQGNSA. This CDR3 is built from 14 residues. The DNA for the CDR3 is TGTGCCAGCAGCTTAGGCCCCGGGACCTACGAGCAGTACTTC. Protein: CASSLGPGTYEQYF.

The chain recombines TRBV13 with TRBJ1-5; 8 bases fit TRBD1. This CDR3 contains 13 residues. Trimming removed 4 bases from V and 7 bases from J; junction bases left unmatched: 3. Germline V gene data show CDR1 as PRHDT and CDR2 as FYEKMQ (reference sequence). CDR3: CASSSGTGQPQHF. The CDR3, as DNA: TGTGCCAGCAGCTCCGGGACAGGCCAGCCCCAGCATTTT.

This clone came up once. The CDR3 reads CASSFSWEQYF. The CDR3 nucleotides read TGTGCCAGCAGCTTTAGCTGGGAGCAGTACTTC. The chain recombines TRBV7-9 with TRBJ2-7; the D is unclear. Trimming shortened V by 3 bases and J by 7 bases, and 7 bases separated the two germline ends. This CDR3 region has 11 residues. Per the germline V gene, CDR1 is SEHNR and CDR2 is FQNEAQ (reference sequence). The full variable domain, with the rest looked up from reference TRBV7-9 and TRBJ2-7, is DTGVSQNPRHKITKRGQNVTFRCDPISEHNRLYWYRQTLGQGPEFLTYFQNEAQLEKSRLLSDRFSAERPKGSFSTLEIQRTEQGDSAMYLCASSFSWEQYFGPGTRLTVT.

The CDR3 loop reads CASSDSRGYTF. In DNA, the CDR3 is TGTGCCAGCAGTGACTCGAGGGGCTACACCTTC. The chain joins TRBV6-4 to TRBJ1-2; D ambiguous. The germline V gene encodes CDR1 MRHNA and CDR2 SNTAGT. CDR3 length: 11 amino acids. V lost 0 bases and J 8 bases, leaving 4 bases between the germline ends.

The chain employs TRBV5-6 and TRBJ2-1, with a weak D call TRBD1 (6 bases). V dropped 4 bases and J dropped 12 bases, with 23 bases sitting between them. The CDR3 sequence is 15 residues long. Per the germline V gene, CDR1 is SGHDT and CDR2 is YYEEEE. This CDR3 reads CASSRYRASGGPQFF. The CDR3 bases are TGTGCCAGCAGCCGATACAGGGCCTCGGGCGGACCGCAGTTCTTC.

The gene calls are TRBV25-1 and TRBJ2-3; 9 bases agree with TRBD2. J gave up 8 bases and V 1 base, and 10 bases lay outside the gene matches. The CDR3 sequence is 16 residues long. CDR1 is MGHDK, CDR2 SYGVNS, per germline. The CDR3 sequence: CASSELRLAGTGTQYF. The CDR3 DNA is TGTGCCAGCAGTGAATTAAGGCTAGCGGGGACGGGTACGCAGTATTTT.

V gene TRBV19 combines with J gene TRBJ1-2; D possibly corresponds to TRBD1 (5 bases). CDR1 LNHDA and CDR2 SQIVND come from the germline V gene (reference sequence). The CDR3 spans 14 residues. Trimming shortened V by 7 bases and J by 4 bases, and 16 bases separated the two germline ends. CDR3 DNA sequence: TGTGCCAGTAAGCCGTCAGGGTATGGCTATGGCTACACCTTC. Encoded protein: CASKPSGYGYGYTF.

The chain has TRBV5-1 and TRBJ1-1, with 8 nucleotides matching TRBD1. The germline V gene has CDR1 SGHRS and CDR2 YFSETQ. This CDR3 has 14 amino acids. Unmatched junction bases numbered 5, after V lost 2 bases and J lost 5 bases. The CDR3 bases are TGCGCCAGCAGCTTAACAGGGGGTGAAACTGAAGCTTTCTTT. Amino acids: CASSLTGGETEAFF.

In its sample, this clone was seen once. V usage is TRBV11-2 and J usage is TRBJ1-3; 8 nucleotides align to TRBD1. Unmatched junction bases numbered 3, after V lost 4 bases and J lost 4 bases. Germline CDR1 is SGHAT and CDR2 is FQNNGV. This CDR3 has 14 amino acids. The CDR3 region is CASSSRQGGNTIYF. The DNA of the CDR3 is TGTGCCAGCAGCTCGAGACAGGGGGGAAACACCATATATTTT.

The genes are TRBV7-9 and TRBJ1-1, with D possibly TRBD1 on 6 matching bases. CDR3 length: 13 residues. Germline CDR1 and CDR2: SEHNR and FQNEAQ (reference sequence). Trimming took off 8 bases at V and 8 bases at J, with 18 bases between the two ends. CDR3 sequence: CASEGGGSPEAFF. CDR3 sequence (DNA): TGTGCCAGCGAGGGCGGGGGCAGTCCCGAAGCTTTCTTT.

This chain joins TRBV10-2 and TRBJ1-1, with a weak D call TRBD1 (6 bases). CDR1 and CDR2 (germline): WSHSY, SAAADI. Trimming left V 8 bases short and J 6 bases short, with 16 bases between. The CDR3 covers 13 residues. The CDR3 region has the DNA TGCGCCAGCTCCCCCTCGGGGGGGCCTGAAGCTTTCTTT. Translating gives CASSPSGGPEAFF.

The chain is built from TRBV7-8 and TRBJ2-7, with TRBD2 matching 7 bases. The J call is doubtful: the DNA matches TRBJ2-5 better. The CDR3 length is 12 residues. CDR1 is SGHVS and CDR2 is FQNEAQ in the germline V gene. The CDR3 DNA is TGTGCCAGCAGTAAAGCGGGGGAGACCCAGTACTTC. It yields the protein CASSKAGETQYF.